The 5 T cell receptor beta chains given below trace back to one sample, sequenced in a study of glioma-infiltrating T cells. Amplification of TCR alpha and beta CDR3 regions from RNA used iRepertoire nested multiplex PCR. Each CDR3 protein gets one entry after TCRdb re-called the multiplex PCR reads with MiXCR. Here the sample spans under 200,000 distinct CDR3 sequences, around 42% being singletons. The sequenced sample was glioma tissue, nonneoplastic brain tissue, or PBMCs (not recorded which). The receptors were sampled from a human donor with low-grade glioma or glioblastoma, undergoing nonglioma brain surgery, or in good health (not recorded which).

This clonotype has a single count. A clone one base away is much larger, so this may be a read error. This CDR3 reads CASSIRRPADHTEAFF. The CDR3 nucleotides read TGTGCCAGCAGCATAAGACGGCCGGCAGATCACACTGAAGCTTTCTTT. The rearrangement links TRBV14 to TRBJ1-1, with D uncertain. The CDR3 has 16 amino acids. Trimming removed 5 bases at V and 3 bases at J, with 19 bases between. Per the germline V gene, CDR1 is SGHDN and CDR2 is FVKESK.

Regarding this clonotype: Since a much larger clone is just one base distant, this may be a read error. The chain has TRBV27 and TRBJ2-3; 8 nucleotides match TRBD1. CDR1 is MNHEY, CDR2 SMNVEV, per germline (reference sequence). The CDR3 extends over 16 amino acids. J gave up 1 base and V 5 bases, and 8 bases lay outside the gene matches. The CDR3 region is CASSQPLTGGTDTQYF. DNA for the CDR3: TGTGCCAGCAGTCAGCCCCTGACAGGGGGCACAGATACGCAGTATTTT.

There are many counts of this clonotype. The gene calls are TRBV18 and TRBJ1-1; D is undetermined. CDR1 is KGHSH, CDR2 LQKENI, per germline. This CDR3 contains 13 residues. Trimming stripped 3 bases from V and 5 bases from J, with 10 bases between. The CDR3 coding sequence is TGTGCCAGCTCACCTAACACGGAAACTGAAGCTTTCTTT. Translating it yields CASSPNTETEAFF.

The chain is built from TRBV28 and TRBJ2-2; maybe TRBD1 (6 bases). The germline CDR1 and CDR2 sequences are MDHEN and SYDVKM. The CDR3 sequence is 15 residues long. Between the trimmed V and J ends, which lost 5 bases and 13 bases, there was a span of 23 bases. The CDR3 loop reads CASSLTGSNTEGLFF. DNA for the CDR3: TGTGCCAGCAGTCTTACAGGGAGCAACACCGAGGGGCTGTTTTTT. The variable domain in full, with the rest retrieved from reference TRBV28 and TRBJ2-2, is DVKVTQSSRYLVKRTGEKVFLECVQDMDHENMFWYRQDPGLGLRLIYFSYDVKMKEKGDIPEGYSVSREKKERFSLILESASTNQTSMYLCASSLTGSNTEGLFFGEGSRLTVL.

The table lists this clonotype with a count of one. A much larger clone sits a single nucleotide away, making a read error possible. This chain joins TRBV5-1 and TRBJ1-1; weak D call: TRBD1 (5 bases). V was pared by 4 bases and J by 1 base, with 14 bases between. Germline CDR1 SGHRS, CDR2 YFSETQ. The CDR3 runs 15 residues. The CDR3 sequence is CASSAWDARNTEAFF. As DNA, the CDR3 is TGCGCCAGCAGCGCCTGGGACGCCCGGAACACTGAAGCTTTCTTT.